Below are 25 T cell receptor beta chains sequenced from a single sample in a study of blood T cell repertoires in COVID-19. Only in-frame clones appear in the TCRdb table, and some are missing; sequencing was by immunoSEQ multiplex PCR. This table has tens of thousands of clones, about 92% appearing once. Sequencing was done on a sample of peripheral blood. Receptors originate from a woman aged 70 to 79 with COVID-19, enrolled during active disease.

Note on this clone: The germline gene is not matched at one end of the junction; a read error may be the cause. V usage is TRBV6-5 and J usage is TRBJ1-3; D unresolved. This CDR3 spans 11 amino acids. CDR1 MNHEY and CDR2 SVGAGI come from the germline V gene. The CDR3 DNA reads as TGTGCCAGCAGTCTTTCCGGGTCTCGGGATTTT. Translating gives CASSLSGSRDF.

The V gene is TRBV19, the J gene TRBJ2-2; TRBD1 is a possible D gene (5 bases). Germline V CDR1 and CDR2: LNHDA, SQIVND (reference sequence). V was clipped by 6 bases and J by 6 bases, with 11 bases between them. The CDR3 has 13 residues. CDR3 coding DNA: TGTGCCAGTAGCCGCAGGGTGGCCGGGGAGCTGTTTTTT. This codes for CASSRRVAGELFF.

The chain carries TRBV19 and TRBJ1-5; D unclear. The CDR3 contains 15 residues. The V and J ends lost 4 bases and 0 bases respectively, with 10 bases between them. The germline gives CDR1 LNHDA, CDR2 SQIVND (reference sequence). The CDR3, as DNA: TGTGCCAGTAGTACGACACCATATAGCAATCAGCCCCAGCATTTT. It yields the protein CASSTTPYSNQPQHF.

The chain uses TRBV19 and TRBJ2-1, with TRBD2 matching over 7 bases. Germline loops: CDR1 LNHDA, CDR2 SQIVND (reference sequence). CDR3 length equals 15 residues. The ends lost 7 bases at V and 5 bases at J; junction bases unmatched: 11. DNA for the CDR3: TGTGCCAGTATCGCCGCCGGGACTAACCACAATGAGCAGTTCTTC. It yields the protein CASIAAGTNHNEQFF.

The rearrangement joins TRBV3-1 (or the pseudogene TRBV3-2) to TRBJ1-6; D gene uncertain. The V gene's germline CDR1 is LGHDT and CDR2 YNNKEL (reference sequence). The CDR3 is made up of 14 amino acids. V dropped 4 bases and J dropped 9 bases, with 13 bases sitting between them. In DNA, the CDR3 is TGTGCCAGCAGCCCGAGCGGGGATCGTTCACCCCTCCACTTT. Residues: CASSPSGDRSPLHF.

The rearrangement joins TRBV10-3 to TRBJ1-4, with D perhaps matching TRBD1 (5 bases). Trimming removed 5 bases from V and 8 bases from J, with 15 bases in between. Per germline, CDR1 ENHRY and CDR2 SYGVKD. This CDR3 region has 14 residues. The CDR3 coding sequence is TGTGCCATCAGTCAGCGGGGACCGCAGGAAAAACTGTTTTTT. Translated, it gives CAISQRGPQEKLFF.

V usage is TRBV5-5 and J usage is TRBJ2-7; D may be TRBD1 (6 bases). With 4 bases removed from V and 3 bases from J, the gap between germline ends came to 14 bases. CDR1 is SGHKS, CDR2 YYEKEE, per germline (reference sequence). The CDR3 loop spans 14 amino acids. The CDR3 coding sequence is TGTGCCAGCAGCCCGTTTGGGGGCATCTACGAGCAGTACTTC. This sequence encodes CASSPFGGIYEQYF.

The chain links TRBV6-5 to TRBJ2-2; 9 bases align to TRBD1. The CDR3 totals 14 residues. V dropped 7 bases and J dropped 3; count of bases not matched to a gene: 3. CDR1 is MNHEY and CDR2 is SVGAGI in the germline V gene. The CDR3: CASNGQGYTGELFF. CDR3 in DNA: TGTGCCAGCAATGGACAGGGGTACACCGGGGAGCTGTTTTTT.

This clone has just one count. The gene calls are TRBV9 and TRBJ2-6; D not certain. In germline, CDR1 is SGDLS, CDR2 YYNGEE. V was trimmed by 0 bases and J by 2 bases, leaving 6 bases between them. The CDR3 totals 15 residues. CDR3 bases: TGTGCCAGCAGCGTAGGCTTAGCTGGGGCCAACGTCCTGACTTTC. Its translation is CASSVGLAGANVLTF. Variable domain in full (rest from reference TRBV9 and TRBJ2-6): DSGVTQTPKHLITATGQRVTLRCSPRSGDLSVYWYQQSLDQGLQFLIQYYNGEERAKGNILERFSAQQFPDLHSELNLSSLELGDSALYFCASSVGLAGANVLTFGAGSRLTVL.

This chain connects TRBV2 to TRBJ1-5; D unresolved. The CDR3 contains 13 residues. Germline V gives CDR1 SNHLY, CDR2 FYNNEI. Trimming shortened V by 3 bases and J by 5 bases, and 8 bases separated the two germline ends. CDR3 protein: CASSDGGYQPQHF. The CDR3, as DNA: TGTGCCAGCAGTGACGGTGGTTATCAGCCCCAGCATTTT. Full variable domain (remainder filled in from reference TRBV2 and TRBJ1-5): EPEVTQTPSHQVTQMGQEVILRCVPISNHLYFYWYRQILGQKVEFLVSFYNNEISEKSEIFDDQFSVERPDGSNFTLKIRSTKLEDSAMYFCASSDGGYQPQHFGDGTRLSIL.

The chain recombines TRBV4-2 with TRBJ2-1, with 10 bases aligning to TRBD2. This CDR3 is built from 15 residues. Per germline, CDR1 LGHNA and CDR2 YNFKEQ. The J segment lost 4 bases and the V segment lost 10 bases, leaving 10 bases of the junction unmatched. As DNA, the CDR3 is TGTGCCACACACTCAGGACTAGCGGAATACAATGAGCAGTTCTTC. Its protein is CATHSGLAEYNEQFF.

The rearrangement links TRBV7-8 to TRBJ1-3, with a possible D match to TRBD1 (6 bases). Trimming pared 5 bases from V and 0 bases from J, leaving 11 bases between. The CDR3 length is 15 residues. Germline values: CDR1 SGHVS, CDR2 FQNEAQ. CDR3: CASSEGQSSGNTIYF. Here the CDR3 DNA reads TGTGCCAGCAGCGAAGGACAGAGCTCTGGAAACACCATATATTTT.

CDR3 region: CASSYQGNYGYTF. The CDR3 DNA follows: TGTGCCAGCAGTTACCAGGGAAACTATGGCTACACCTTC. The V and J genes are TRBV6-5 and TRBJ1-2; D possibly corresponds to TRBD1 (5 bases). Trimming took off 2 bases at V and 2 bases at J, with 6 bases between the two ends. The CDR3 totals 13 residues. Germline loops: CDR1 MNHEY, CDR2 SVGAGI.

The chain is built from TRBV7-8 and TRBJ1-5; D is ambiguous. Germline V lookup: CDR1 SGHVS, CDR2 FQNEAQ. Deletions cut 5 bases from V and 0 bases from J, with 17 bases between. The CDR3 consists of 17 residues. CDR3 amino acids: CASSREEATYSNQPQHF. The CDR3 DNA sequence: TGTGCCAGCAGCCGGGAGGAGGCCACCTATAGCAATCAGCCCCAGCATTTT.

The chain uses TRBV21-1 and TRBJ1-6; the table's D gene call, TRBD1, was not cross checked with the DNA. TRBV21-1 is tagged as a pseudogene. The CDR3 runs to 16 residues. The DNA for the CDR3 is TGTGCCAGCAGCTTTGGGCGGGACAGTGATAATTCACCCCTCCACTTT. Translating it yields CASSFGRDSDNSPLHF.

The V gene is TRBV30, the J gene TRBJ2-1, with 7 bases identical to TRBD1. This CDR3 has 14 residues. The ends lost 2 bases at V and 15 bases at J; junction bases unmatched: 16. Germline V gene data show CDR1 as GTSNPN and CDR2 as SVGIG (reference sequence). The CDR3 nucleotides read TGTGCCTGGAGTCAAAATACGCTAGGCCAGGGGGTGTTCTTC. It translates to CAWSQNTLGQGVFF.

This chain connects TRBV7-6 to TRBJ2-3; TRBD2 agrees at 7 bases. This CDR3 comprises 17 residues. The J segment lost 1 base and the V segment lost 5 bases, leaving 12 bases of the junction unmatched. The germline V gene encodes CDR1 SGHVS and CDR2 FNYEAQ. The CDR3: CASSDDFSGTGTDTQYF. The CDR3 bases are TGTGCCAGCAGCGATGACTTCAGCGGGACCGGCACAGATACGCAGTATTTT.

V and J are TRBV6-5 and TRBJ1-4, with D possibly being TRBD1 (5 bases). Germline CDR1 reads MNHEY; CDR2 reads SVGAGI. This CDR3 has 12 amino acids. The V end lost 7 bases, the J end lost 3 bases, and 6 bases lay between the germline ends. Written as DNA, the CDR3 is TGTGCCAGCACAGGGCCTAATGAAAAACTGTTTTTT. Translating gives CASTGPNEKLFF.

V and J are TRBV12-3 or TRBV12-4 and TRBJ1-3; D unclear. The V gene lost 7 bases and the J gene lost 2 bases, with 6 bases spanning the gap. The CDR3 covers 12 residues. DNA for the CDR3: TGTGCCAGCACCCTAGCTGGAAACACCATATATTTT. Translated, it gives CASTLAGNTIYF.

This chain joins TRBV19 and TRBJ1-5, with TRBD1 identical over 7 bases. The CDR3 runs to 18 residues. The V and J ends lost 3 bases and 0 bases, in that order; junction bases with no gene match: 11. Germline V CDR1 and CDR2: LNHDA, SQIVND (reference sequence). This chain's CDR3 is CASSMKPPGQLSNQPQHF. In nucleotides, the CDR3 is TGTGCCAGTAGTATGAAACCTCCGGGACAGCTTAGCAATCAGCCCCAGCATTTT.

The genes are TRBV29-1 and TRBJ2-2; TRBD2 matches at 9 bases. Trimming took 6 bases from V and 6 from J; bases not matched to a gene: 5. Germline V gene sequence: CDR1 SQVTM, CDR2 ANQGSEA. The CDR3 spans 13 residues. The CDR3 DNA reads TGCAGCGTGACGACTAGCGGCGCCGGGGAGCTGTTTTTT. This translates into CSVTTSGAGELFF.

This chain uses TRBV27 with TRBJ2-1; 9 bases are shared with TRBD1. With 7 bases clipped from V and 7 bases from J, the junction kept 14 bases outside the gene matches. Germline V gives CDR1 MNHEY, CDR2 SMNVEV (reference sequence). The CDR3 is made up of 16 amino acids. CDR3 protein: CASTLHGTGLLNEQFF. The CDR3 DNA sequence: TGTGCCAGCACTTTGCATGGGACAGGGCTCTTAAATGAGCAGTTCTTC.

This rearrangement joins TRBV5-4 to TRBJ2-7; D unclear. In germline, CDR1 is SGHNT, CDR2 YYREEE (reference sequence). V was clipped by 4 bases and J by 0 bases, with 5 bases between them. The CDR3 contains 12 residues. CDR3 amino acids: CASSGSSYEQYF. For the CDR3, the DNA is TGTGCCAGCAGCGGTAGCTCCTACGAGCAGTACTTC.

This clone was counted a single time. The rearrangement uses TRBV28 and TRBJ1-1, with TRBD1 identical over 10 bases. V dropped 3 bases and J dropped 4; count of bases not matched to a gene: 11. Per the germline V gene, CDR1 is MDHEN and CDR2 is SYDVKM. The CDR3 has 17 amino acids. CDR3 sequence: CASSFHPGQGPSTEAFF. The CDR3 DNA reads as TGTGCCAGCAGTTTCCATCCGGGACAGGGGCCTTCCACTGAAGCTTTCTTT.

The chain has TRBV28 and TRBJ1-5; 8 bases map to TRBD1. Losses at the gene ends were 3 bases for V and 6 bases for J; bases not matched to a gene: 7. Germline loops: CDR1 MDHEN, CDR2 SYDVKM. The CDR3 spans 15 residues. The CDR3 coding sequence is TGTGCCAGCAGTTTGGCTCAGGGGGCGGGTCAGCCCCAGCATTTT. This translates into CASSLAQGAGQPQHF.